One sample yielded the 5 T cell receptor beta chains listed below, sequenced in a study of CD8+ T cells in alopecia areata. RNA extraction and reverse transcription yielded cDNA as sequencing template. The assay was immunoSEQ multiplex PCR, and TCRdb's table has in-frame clones only and misses some. This sample yields about 150,000 clones, of which around 50% are seen a single time; 5% to 7% belongs to the top ten. The source was CD4+ T cells sorted from blood, collected at week 0. Source of these receptors: a human donor with alopecia areata.

This sequence joins TRBV5-4 and TRBJ2-5; TRBD1 aligns across 10 bases. Germline CDR1 and CDR2: SGHNT and YYREEE (reference sequence). The CDR3 runs 14 residues. With 4 bases clipped from V and 9 bases from J, the junction kept 9 bases outside the gene matches. The chain's CDR3 is CASSVGQGKRAQYF. As DNA, the CDR3 is TGTGCCAGCAGCGTGGGACAGGGGAAGAGGGCCCAGTACTTC.

This clone has just a few counts. This chain connects TRBV2 to TRBJ1-6; no reliable D call. V shed 5 bases and J shed 0 bases, with 8 bases lying between them. The germline CDR1 and CDR2 sequences are SNHLY and FYNNEI. This CDR3 contains 15 residues. The CDR3 here is CASSPEGSYNSPLHF. The CDR3 region has the DNA TGTGCCAGCAGTCCCGAAGGCTCCTATAATTCACCCCTCCACTTT.

The chain recombines TRBV19 with TRBJ2-4; the match to TRBD1 covers 7 bases. This CDR3 has 14 amino acids. The V segment lost 5 bases and the J segment 7 bases; nucleotides outside the gene matches: 8. Germline lookup yields CDR1 LNHDA and CDR2 SQIVND (reference sequence). The CDR3 nucleotides read TGTGCCAGTAGTGCGACAGGGTACGGGAACATTCAGTACTTC. It encodes CASSATGYGNIQYF.

This chain connects TRBV5-4 to TRBJ2-1; 7 bases are a match to TRBD2. The trim removed 0 bases at V and 0 bases at J, leaving 0 bases unmatched. The CDR3 is made up of 15 amino acids. Germline V gene data show CDR1 as SGHNT and CDR2 as YYREEE (reference sequence). This chain's CDR3 is CASSLGGSSYNEQFF. As DNA, the CDR3 is TGTGCCAGCAGCTTGGGCGGGAGCTCCTACAATGAGCAGTTCTTC.

CDR3 nucleotide sequence: TGTGCCAGCAGCCGTACAAACGGGGACATTCAGTACTTC. Translation: CASSRTNGDIQYF. This sequence joins TRBV5-4 and TRBJ2-4; tentative D call: TRBD2 (5 bases). This CDR3 contains 13 residues. Trimming took off 4 bases at V and 8 bases at J, with 13 bases between the two ends. In germline, CDR1 is SGHNT, CDR2 YYREEE (reference sequence).